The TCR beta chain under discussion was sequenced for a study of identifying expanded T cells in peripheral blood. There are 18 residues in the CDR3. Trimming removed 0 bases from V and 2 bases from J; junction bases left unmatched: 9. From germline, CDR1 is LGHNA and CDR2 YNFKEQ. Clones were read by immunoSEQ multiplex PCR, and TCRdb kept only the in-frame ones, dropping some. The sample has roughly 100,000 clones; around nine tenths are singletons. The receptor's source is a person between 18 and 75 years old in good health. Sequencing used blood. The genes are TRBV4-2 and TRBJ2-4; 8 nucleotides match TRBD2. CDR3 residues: CASSQDGRVAGPKNIQYF. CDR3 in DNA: TGTGCCAGCAGCCAAGATGGTAGGGTAGCGGGACCCAAAAACATTCAGTACTTC.